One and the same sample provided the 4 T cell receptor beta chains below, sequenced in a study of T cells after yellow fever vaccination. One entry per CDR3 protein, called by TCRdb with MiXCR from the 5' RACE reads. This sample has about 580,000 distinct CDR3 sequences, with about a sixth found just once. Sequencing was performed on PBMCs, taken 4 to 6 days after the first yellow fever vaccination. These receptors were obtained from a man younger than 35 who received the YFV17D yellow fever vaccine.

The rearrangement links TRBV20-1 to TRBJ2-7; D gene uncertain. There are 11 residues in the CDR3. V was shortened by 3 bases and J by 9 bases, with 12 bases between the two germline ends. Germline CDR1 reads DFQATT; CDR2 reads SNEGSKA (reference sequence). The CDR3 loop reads CSASSNTGQYV. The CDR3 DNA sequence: TGCAGTGCTAGTAGTAACACCGGGCAGTACGTC.

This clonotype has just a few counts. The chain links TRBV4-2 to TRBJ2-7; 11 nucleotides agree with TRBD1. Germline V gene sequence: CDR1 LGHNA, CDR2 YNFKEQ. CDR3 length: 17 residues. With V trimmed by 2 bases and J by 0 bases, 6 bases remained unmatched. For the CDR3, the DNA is TGTGCCAGCAGCCAAACTACCGGGACAGGGGGCTCCTACGAGCAGTACTTC. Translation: CASSQTTGTGGSYEQYF.

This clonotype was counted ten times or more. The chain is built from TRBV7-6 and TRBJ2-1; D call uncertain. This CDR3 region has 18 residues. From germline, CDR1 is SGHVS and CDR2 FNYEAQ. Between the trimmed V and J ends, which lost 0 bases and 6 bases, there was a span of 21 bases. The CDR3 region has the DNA TGTGCCAGCAGCTTAGCAGAGAAGGCCCCCATTCCCCCCAATGAGCAGTTCTTC. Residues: CASSLAEKAPIPPNEQFF.

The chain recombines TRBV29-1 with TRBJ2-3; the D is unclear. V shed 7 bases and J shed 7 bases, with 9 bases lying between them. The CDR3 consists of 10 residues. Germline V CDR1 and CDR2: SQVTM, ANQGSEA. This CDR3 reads CSGRMNTQYF. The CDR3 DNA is TGCAGCGGACGTATGAATACGCAGTATTTT.